Following are 22 T cell receptor beta chains from one sample sequenced in a study of cytomegalovirus exposure and HLA in healthy donors. PCR involved 60 Vbeta and 13 Jbeta primers. Here immunoSEQ multiplex PCR was the method, and the copy in TCRdb shows in-frame clones only, minus some. The repertoire table contains roughly 58,000 clones. The sample taken for sequencing was PBMCs. These receptors all stem from a woman aged 50 to 60 in good health and CMV-seropositive.

The genes are TRBV19 and TRBJ2-3, with 8 bases matching TRBD2. The CDR3 spans 16 residues. Looked up from germline, CDR1 is LNHDA and CDR2 is SQIVND (reference sequence). V gave up 4 bases and J gave up 3 bases; unmatched junction bases: 9. CDR3 region: CASSTLGRGGTDTQYF. As DNA, the CDR3 is TGTGCCAGTAGTACCCTCGGACGGGGGGGGACAGATACGCAGTATTTT.

J is TRBJ2-5 and V is TRBV28; D unresolved. The CDR3 sequence is 13 residues long. CDR1 MDHEN and CDR2 SYDVKM come from the germline V gene. Trimming removed 6 bases at V and 2 bases at J, with 10 bases between. The CDR3 DNA reads TGTGCCAGCAGCCTCACGAGGCAAGAGACCCAGTACTTC. It translates to CASSLTRQETQYF.

As concerns this clone: The same CDR3 also results from other DNA sequences found in this sample. The CDR3 loop reads CASSPGQQETQYF. For the CDR3, the DNA is TGTGCCAGCTCACCGGGACAGCAAGAGACCCAGTACTTC. The rearrangement uses TRBV18 and TRBJ2-5; 7 bases are a match to TRBD1. The CDR3 consists of 13 residues. V was pared by 3 bases and J by 2 bases, with 0 bases of the junction left unmatched. CDR1 and CDR2 (germline): KGHSH, LQKENI.

This chain joins TRBV7-2 and TRBJ1-6, with D uncertain. Germline CDR1 reads SGHTA; CDR2 reads FQGNSA. The CDR3 runs 13 residues. V lost 2 bases, J lost 9 bases, and 8 bases lay in between. The CDR3 protein is CASSLFERSPLHF. CDR3 sequence (DNA): TGTGCCAGCAGCTTATTTGAGCGTTCACCCCTCCACTTT.

The chain couples TRBV5-1 to TRBJ2-1; 8 bases fit TRBD2. This CDR3 contains 13 residues. Germline V gene sequence: CDR1 SGHRS, CDR2 YFSETQ. Trimming at V came to 3 bases and at J to 6 bases, leaving 2 bases not matched to a gene. The CDR3 coding sequence is TGCGCCAGCAGCTCCGGGACTAGCAATGAGCAGTTCTTC. Amino acids: CASSSGTSNEQFF.

V and J are TRBV4-3 and TRBJ1-2; 9 nucleotides agree with TRBD1. There are 13 residues in the CDR3. Germline values: CDR1 LGHNA, CDR2 YSLEER. V was pared by 5 bases and J by 4 bases, with 2 bases of the junction left unmatched. The CDR3 protein is CASSLDRGYGYTF. In DNA form, the CDR3 reads TGCGCCAGCAGCTTGGACAGGGGCTATGGCTACACCTTC.

J is TRBJ1-2 and V is TRBV5-8, with a possible D match to TRBD1 (5 bases). V dropped 0 bases and J dropped 6 bases, with 12 bases sitting between them. CDR1 and CDR2 from the germline V gene are SGHTS and YDEGEE. The CDR3 contains 14 residues. CDR3 amino acids: CASSLGARENGYTF. CDR3 DNA sequence: TGTGCCAGCAGCTTGGGGGCCAGGGAAAATGGCTACACCTTC.

The chain joins TRBV28 to TRBJ2-2; 12 bases fit TRBD1. The CDR3 has 18 amino acids. Per the germline V gene, CDR1 is MDHEN and CDR2 is SYDVKM. The V segment lost 5 bases and the J segment 7 bases; nucleotides outside the gene matches: 14. The CDR3 loop is CASSTLPPGQGAGGELFF. The DNA of the CDR3 is TGTGCCAGCAGTACTCTTCCCCCGGGACAGGGGGCCGGCGGGGAGCTGTTTTTT.

V gene TRBV4-2 combines with J gene TRBJ2-1; 12 bases align to TRBD2. Unmatched junction bases numbered 16, after V lost 0 bases and J lost 7 bases. The CDR3 is 20 residues long. Germline CDR1 is LGHNA and CDR2 is YNFKEQ. CDR3 sequence (DNA): TGTGCCAGCAGCCAAGAGCCTCTCCGGCTAGCGGGGGGGCTGGGGAATGAGCAGTTCTTC. Translation: CASSQEPLRLAGGLGNEQFF.

This chain joins TRBV30 and TRBJ1-3; possibly TRBD1 for D (5 bases). Looked up from germline, CDR1 is GTSNPN and CDR2 is SVGIG (reference sequence). This CDR3 region has 15 residues. The V end was cut by 0 bases, the J end by 2 bases, with 11 bases between. CDR3 loop: CAWSVQVNTGNTIYF. Written as DNA, the CDR3 is TGTGCCTGGAGTGTACAGGTTAATACTGGAAACACCATATATTTT. Full variable domain (remainder filled in from reference TRBV30 and TRBJ1-3): SQTIHQWPATLVQPVGSPLSLECTVEGTSNPNLYWYRQAAGRGLQLLFYSVGIGQISSEVPQNLSASRPQDRQFILSSKKLLLSDSGFYLCAWSVQVNTGNTIYFGEGSWLTVV.

The chain uses TRBV28 and TRBJ1-1; TRBD1 aligns across 11 bases. The CDR3 loop spans 15 amino acids. J lost 6 bases, V lost 4 bases, and 7 bases had no gene match. The germline V gene encodes CDR1 MDHEN and CDR2 SYDVKM. In nucleotides, the CDR3 is TGTGCCAGCAGTTATCCGGGACAGGGGGTCTCTGAAGCTTTCTTT. Translation: CASSYPGQGVSEAFF.

The gene calls are TRBV6-5 and TRBJ2-7; tentatively, D is TRBD1 (5 bases). Trimming stripped 10 bases from V and 2 bases from J, with 12 bases between. The CDR3 is made up of 12 amino acids. Germline V gene sequence: CDR1 MNHEY, CDR2 SVGAGI. As DNA, the CDR3 is TGTGCCACCCGGACACGGGCCTACGAGCAGTACTTC. This translates into CATRTRAYEQYF.

The CDR3 sequence is CATRGLGNTGELFF. CDR3 DNA: TGTGCCACCAGGGGGCTCGGGAACACCGGGGAGCTGTTTTTT. V is TRBV19 and J is TRBJ2-2; 8 positions agree with TRBD1. CDR1 and CDR2 from the germline V gene are LNHDA and SQIVND (reference sequence). Unmatched junction bases numbered 5, after V lost 10 bases and J lost 1 base. The CDR3 has 14 residues. Combining the CDR3 with reference TRBV19 and TRBJ2-2 gives the whole variable domain DGGITQSPKYLFRKEGQNVTLSCEQNLNHDAMYWYRQDPGQGLRLIYYSQIVNDFQKGDIAEGYSVSREKKESFPLTVTSAQKNPTAFYLCATRGLGNTGELFFGEGSRLTVL.

V gene TRBV10-1 combines with J gene TRBJ1-4, with D uncertain. The CDR3 length is 17 residues. CDR1 is WNHNN and CDR2 is SYGVQD in the germline V gene (reference sequence). V lost 3 bases and J 11 bases, leaving 25 bases between the germline ends. CDR3 coding DNA: TGCGCCAGCAGTGATTCAGTAATCGGGAACACTCGAACGAAACTGTTTTTT. Translated: CASSDSVIGNTRTKLFF.

This chain connects TRBV30 to TRBJ1-2, with 7 bases identical to TRBD1. The CDR3 consists of 13 residues. CDR1 and CDR2 (germline): GTSNPN, SVGIG (reference sequence). The J segment lost 9 bases and the V segment lost 1 base, leaving 8 bases of the junction unmatched. This CDR3 is CAWSGGQSRRYTF. CDR3 DNA: TGTGCCTGGAGTGGGGGACAGTCCAGGCGCTACACCTTC.

The J gene is TRBJ2-5, the V gene TRBV19; TRBD2 might be the D (7 bases). This CDR3 region has 14 residues. The germline CDR1 and CDR2 sequences are LNHDA and SQIVND (reference sequence). V gave up 4 bases and J gave up 4 bases, with 13 bases separating them. In nucleotides, the CDR3 is TGTGCCAGTAGTAGTGGGGGGGCGGGAGAGACCCAGTACTTC. Protein sequence: CASSSGGAGETQYF.

The chain carries TRBV11-3 and TRBJ2-2; 14 bases map to TRBD2. V trimming: 4 bases; J trimming: 5 bases; junction bases outside the gene matches: 6. The CDR3 runs 17 residues. Germline CDR1 reads SGHNT; CDR2 reads YENEEA. This CDR3 reads CASSSDWTSGRTGELFF. The CDR3 DNA is TGTGCCAGCAGCTCGGATTGGACTAGCGGGAGGACCGGGGAGCTGTTTTTT.

The J gene is TRBJ1-1, the V gene TRBV6-6; perhaps TRBD1 as D (5 bases). Germline V CDR1 and CDR2: MNHNY, SVGAGI (reference sequence). The CDR3 has 12 residues. Trimming stripped 9 bases from V and 4 bases from J, with 12 bases between. DNA of the CDR3: TGTGCCAGTCGGACCGGGGGCACTGAAGCTTTCTTT. Translating it yields CASRTGGTEAFF.

The chain couples TRBV18 to TRBJ1-1; 9 bases map to TRBD1. The V gene's germline CDR1 is KGHSH and CDR2 LQKENI. The junction had 5 bases not matched to a gene; V was cut back by 4 bases and J by 8 bases. The CDR3 length is 13 residues. DNA of the CDR3: TGTGCCAGCTCACAGGACAGGGGAGGGGAAGCTTTCTTT. It translates to CASSQDRGGEAFF.

This chain links TRBV5-8 with TRBJ1-6; no firm D call. Germline loops: CDR1 SGHTS, CDR2 YDEGEE. This CDR3 contains 16 residues. V lost 4 bases and J lost 3, with 14 bases in between. The CDR3 is CASSLDGNGYNSPLHF. The CDR3 DNA follows: TGTGCCAGCAGCCTGGACGGGAACGGCTATAATTCACCCCTCCACTTT.

V usage is TRBV30 and J usage is TRBJ1-2; TRBD1 might be the D (5 bases). The V end was cut by 5 bases, the J end by 1 base, with 32 bases between. The CDR3 extends over 20 amino acids. The V gene's germline CDR1 is GTSNPN and CDR2 SVGIG (reference sequence). CDR3 amino acids: CAWLRTLMGFRRTFNYGYTF. The CDR3, as DNA: TGTGCCTGGCTCAGAACCCTTATGGGTTTTCGCCGGACATTTAACTATGGCTACACCTTC.

The chain is built from TRBV2 and TRBJ1-2; no clear D gene. The germline CDR1 and CDR2 sequences are SNHLY and FYNNEI. V lost 6 bases, J lost 4 bases, and 12 bases lay in between. The CDR3 is 13 amino acids. CDR3 sequence reads: CASSFQERYGYTF. The CDR3 bases are TGTGCCAGCAGCTTTCAGGAACGCTATGGCTACACCTTC.